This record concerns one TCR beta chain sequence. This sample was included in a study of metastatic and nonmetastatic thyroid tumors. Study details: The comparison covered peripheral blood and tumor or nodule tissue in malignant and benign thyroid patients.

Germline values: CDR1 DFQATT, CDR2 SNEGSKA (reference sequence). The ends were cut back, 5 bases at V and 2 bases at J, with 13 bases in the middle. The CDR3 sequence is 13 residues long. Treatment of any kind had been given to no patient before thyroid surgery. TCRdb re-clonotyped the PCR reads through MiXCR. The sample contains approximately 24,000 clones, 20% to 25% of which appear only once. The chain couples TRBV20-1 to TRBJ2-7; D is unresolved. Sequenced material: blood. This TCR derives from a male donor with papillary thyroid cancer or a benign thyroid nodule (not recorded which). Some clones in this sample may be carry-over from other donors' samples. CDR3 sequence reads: CSAAPTRTYEQYF. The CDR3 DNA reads TGCAGTGCTGCACCCACCCGTACCTACGAGCAGTACTTC.